The rows below give T cell receptor beta chains drawn from one sample of a study of blood T cell repertoires in COVID-19. Using immunoSEQ multiplex PCR, the repertoire was profiled, and TCRdb retains in-frame clones only, with some absent. This sample has under 300,000 clones; 83% occur once, and the top ten carry around 5.5%. Sequencing was done on a sample of peripheral blood. The receptors stem from a human donor in a cohort sampled during active COVID-19. Each CDR3 is given without its conserved first and last residue.

V: TRBV6-5
J: TRBJ1-1
CDR3: ASSPNRVTEAF

V: TRBV3-1/TRBV3-2
J: TRBJ2-7
CDR3: ASSQDPSVLYYEQY

V: TRBV5-4
J: TRBJ2-3
CDR3: ASSDRDRGHADTQY

V: TRBV10-3
J: TRBJ2-1
CDR3: AAQPTRDSYNEQF

V: TRBV24-1
J: TRBJ2-1
CDR3: ATSVTGEGNNEQF

V: TRBV29-1
J: TRBJ2-7
CDR3: SVRSYEQY

V: TRBV7-9
J: TRBJ2-6
CDR3: ASSFRTGRTGANVLT

V: TRBV12-3/TRBV12-4
J: TRBJ1-2
CDR3: ASSYSYGYT

V: TRBV5-4
J: TRBJ2-6
CDR3: ASSLTSIMNTGANVLT

V: TRBV7-8
J: TRBJ2-5
CDR3: ASSLAGEGEETQY

V: TRBV4-1
J: TRBJ1-1
CDR3: ASSQGSTTSTEAF

V: TRBV5-4
J: TRBJ2-1
CDR3: ASSRRTGASYNEQF

V: TRBV15
J: TRBJ1-1
CDR3: ATSRDQVNTEAF

V: TRBV4-1
J: TRBJ2-6
CDR3: ASSQRLTRDVGSGANVLT

V: TRBV5-1
J: TRBJ2-7
CDR3: ASKLGLAEEQY

V: TRBV18
J: TRBJ2-1
CDR3: ASSYSREVYNEQF

V: TRBV10-2
J: TRBJ1-1
CDR3: ASSPDRVTEAF

V: TRBV18
J: TRBJ2-2
CDR3: ASSLRQGLNTGELF

V: TRBV2
J: TRBJ1-6
CDR3: ASSEQWGGSPLH

V: TRBV21-1
J: TRBJ2-3
CDR3: ASSKKRLAGPDTQY

V: TRBV29-1
J: TRBJ2-7
CDR3: SVTGSSIYEQY

V: TRBV2
J: TRBJ1-3
CDR3: ASSETRGSGNTIY

V: TRBV28
J: TRBJ2-3
CDR3: ASSFITGTDTQY

V: TRBV18
J: TRBJ1-1
CDR3: ASSTLQITMNTEAF

V: TRBV7-2
J: TRBJ2-5
CDR3: ASSFRDRVGETQY

V: TRBV5-6
J: TRBJ2-1
CDR3: ASSLRGVTYNEQF

V: TRBV18
J: TRBJ2-7
CDR3: ASSPPSRTSHEQY

V: TRBV25-1
J: TRBJ2-1
CDR3: ASSRPSGGYNEQF

V: TRBV5-4
J: TRBJ2-1
CDR3: ASTGSWDRNNEQF

V: TRBV6-5
J: TRBJ1-6
CDR3: AISTGASPLH

V: TRBV28
J: TRBJ1-2
CDR3: ASSPLRGNGYT

V: TRBV5-1
J: TRBJ2-7
CDR3: ASSLAGGGGYEQY

V: TRBV19
J: TRBJ2-7
CDR3: ASSISGGSHEQY

V: TRBV7-2
J: TRBJ2-5
CDR3: ASSLARETQY

V: TRBV10-3
J: TRBJ2-1
CDR3: AISWTSEGGDEQF

V: TRBV7-3
J: TRBJ2-5
CDR3: ASSLGAAGETQY

V: TRBV7-9
J: TRBJ2-1
CDR3: ASSPGASGGALYNEQF

V: TRBV6-7
J: TRBJ2-1
CDR3: ASSYGLAGDEQF

V: TRBV7-2
J: TRBJ2-4
CDR3: ASSPSGGARNIQY

V: TRBV4-2
J: TRBJ1-6
CDR3: ASSTSVPGQGGNSPLH

V: TRBV11-2
J: TRBJ2-4
CDR3: ASSLAPSKNIQY

V: TRBV5-4
J: TRBJ2-7
CDR3: ASSSPTGTYEQY

V: TRBV18
J: TRBJ2-1
CDR3: ASSPRTGSYNEQF

V: TRBV2
J: TRBJ1-2
CDR3: ASSGSGTANYGYT

V: TRBV15
J: TRBJ1-6
CDR3: ATSGRGLGNSPLH

V: TRBV6-5
J: TRBJ2-3
CDR3: ASKAGASTDTQY

V: TRBV9
J: TRBJ1-2
CDR3: ASSVSTANYGYT

V: TRBV19
J: TRBJ2-3
CDR3: ASSSPGGSSTDTQY

V: TRBV5-4
J: TRBJ2-5
CDR3: ASNGLAGGQETQY

V: TRBV28
J: TRBJ2-7
CDR3: ASRHGTGGPSEQY

V: TRBV5-1
J: TRBJ2-6
CDR3: ASSAPGGAGANVLT

V: TRBV15
J: TRBJ2-7
CDR3: ATSRGGQAYEQY

V: TRBV6-5
J: TRBJ2-2
CDR3: ASADRGRTGELF

V: TRBV5-4
J: TRBJ2-7
CDR3: ASSFTGINYEQY

V: TRBV5-1
J: TRBJ1-1
CDR3: ASSVGGRTEAF